This T cell receptor beta chain was documented in a study of shared T cell receptors in the human thymus. CDR1 and CDR2 (germline): MDHEN, SYDVKM. The V and J ends lost 5 bases and 4 bases respectively, with 15 bases between them. The CDR3 runs 15 residues. The protocol was immunoSEQ multiplex PCR, while the TCRdb copy is restricted to in-frame clones and leaves out a portion. The sample carries 630,000 or so clones, approximately 89% recorded once. These same data were also listed under a study on human thymus T cells. In that study: The thymus was resected at corrective cardiac surgery.

The V call is TRBV28, the J call TRBJ1-3; no firm D call. The receptor's source is a boy younger than two with a congenital heart defect. The sequencing sample was made of thymocytes. In DNA form, the CDR3 reads TGTGCCAGCAGTCCTAACCTTCTAGTCGGAAACACCATATATTTT. Translating gives CASSPNLLVGNTIYF.